The following is a T cell receptor beta chain sequence with its context. Its antigen remains unidentified. The entry originates in a study of PD-1 blockade in classical Hodgkin lymphoma. Looking at the study overall: Administration of nivolumab to patients was at 3 mg/kg intravenously every 2 weeks. General study points: No one has yet defined what causes the repertoire differences, which may be disease activity or prior therapy. With CD4+ cells, TCR diversity rose significantly by C4D1, but not with CD8+ cells.

Sequencing used immunoSEQ multiplex PCR; TCRdb keeps in-frame clones, though not all of them. The data show roughly 60,000 clones, under 95% seen once. Time point in this sample: cycle 4 day 1 (C4D1), after more than five weeks of nivolumab. All patients relapsed after autologous stem cell transplantation, and brentuximab vedotin exposure varied. V lost 0 bases, J lost 5 bases, and 7 bases lay in between. Per germline, CDR1 MNHEY and CDR2 SVGAGI. The CDR3 runs to 13 residues. The material sequenced was peripheral blood mononuclear cells (PBMCs), taken before the fourth cycle of nivolumab. The sequence was obtained from a human donor with classical Hodgkin lymphoma. This chain links TRBV6-5 with TRBJ1-2; D gene unclear. In DNA form, the CDR3 reads TGTGCCAGCAGTTACTCTAGGTCTTATGGCTACACCTTC. It is translated as CASSYSRSYGYTF.